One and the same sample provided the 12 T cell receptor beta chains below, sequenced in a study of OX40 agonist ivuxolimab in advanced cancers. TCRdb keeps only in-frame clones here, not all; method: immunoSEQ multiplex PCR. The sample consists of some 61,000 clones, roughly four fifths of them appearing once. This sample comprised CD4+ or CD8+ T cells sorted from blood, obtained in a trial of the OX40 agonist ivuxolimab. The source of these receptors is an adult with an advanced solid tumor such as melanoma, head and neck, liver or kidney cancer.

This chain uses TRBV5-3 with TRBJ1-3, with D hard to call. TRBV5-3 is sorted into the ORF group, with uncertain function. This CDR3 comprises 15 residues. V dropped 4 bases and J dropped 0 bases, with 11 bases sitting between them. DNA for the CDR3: TGTGCCAGAAGCCGGGCACGGAGCTCTGGAAACACCATATATTTT. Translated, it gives CARSRARSSGNTIYF.

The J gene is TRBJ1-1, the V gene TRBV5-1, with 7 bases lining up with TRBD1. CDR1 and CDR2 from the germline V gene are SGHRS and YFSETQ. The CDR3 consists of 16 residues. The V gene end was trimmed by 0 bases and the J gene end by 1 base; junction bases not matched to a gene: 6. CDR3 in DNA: TGCGCCAGCAGCTTGGCCACAGGGGCGGGGAACACTGAAGCTTTCTTT. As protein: CASSLATGAGNTEAFF. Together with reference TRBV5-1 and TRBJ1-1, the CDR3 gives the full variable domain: KAGVTQTPRYLIKTRGQQVTLSCSPISGHRSVSWYQQTPGQGLQFLFEYFSETQRNKGNFPGRFSGRQFSNSRSEMNVSTLELGDSALYLCASSLATGAGNTEAFFGQGTRLTVV.

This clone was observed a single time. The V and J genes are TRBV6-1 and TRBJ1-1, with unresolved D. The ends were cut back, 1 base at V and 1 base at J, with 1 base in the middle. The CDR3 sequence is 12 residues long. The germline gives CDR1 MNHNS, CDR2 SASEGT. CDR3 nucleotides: TGTGCCAGCAGTGAAGGGAACACTGAAGCTTTCTTT. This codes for CASSEGNTEAFF.

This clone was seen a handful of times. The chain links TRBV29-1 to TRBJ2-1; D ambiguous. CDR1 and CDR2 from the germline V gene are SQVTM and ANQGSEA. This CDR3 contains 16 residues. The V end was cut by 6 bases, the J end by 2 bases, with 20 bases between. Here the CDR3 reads CSVVDTAVAAYNEQFF. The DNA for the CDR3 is TGCAGCGTGGTTGACACGGCGGTTGCGGCCTACAATGAGCAGTTCTTC.

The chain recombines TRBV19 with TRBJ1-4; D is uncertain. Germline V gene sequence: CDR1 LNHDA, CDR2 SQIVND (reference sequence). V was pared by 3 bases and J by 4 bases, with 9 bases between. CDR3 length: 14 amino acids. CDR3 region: CASSMARSNEKLFF. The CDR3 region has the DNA TGTGCCAGTAGTATGGCCCGGAGTAATGAAAAACTGTTTTTT.

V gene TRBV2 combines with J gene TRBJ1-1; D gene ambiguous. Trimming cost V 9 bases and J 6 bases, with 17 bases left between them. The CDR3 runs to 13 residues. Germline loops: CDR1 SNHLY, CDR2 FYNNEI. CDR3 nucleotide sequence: TGTGCCAGTTGTTTAATGGACGGGGCTGAAGCTTTCTTT. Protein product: CASCLMDGAEAFF.

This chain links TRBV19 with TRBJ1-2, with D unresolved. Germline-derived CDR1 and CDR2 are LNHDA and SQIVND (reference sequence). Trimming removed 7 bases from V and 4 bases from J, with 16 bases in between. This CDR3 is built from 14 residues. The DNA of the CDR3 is TGTGCCAGTACCCCCCCGGGAACTCGCTATGGCTACACCTTC. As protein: CASTPPGTRYGYTF.

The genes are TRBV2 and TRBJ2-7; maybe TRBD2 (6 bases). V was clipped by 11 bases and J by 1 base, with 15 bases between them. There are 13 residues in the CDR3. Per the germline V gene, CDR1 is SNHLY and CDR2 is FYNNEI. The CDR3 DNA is TGTGCCTGCAAGGCCGGACTATCCTACGAGCAGTACTTC. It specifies CACKAGLSYEQYF. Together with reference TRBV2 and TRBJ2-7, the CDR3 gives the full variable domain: EPEVTQTPSHQVTQMGQEVILRCVPISNHLYFYWYRQILGQKVEFLVSFYNNEISEKSEIFDDQFSVERPDGSNFTLKIRSTKLEDSAMYFCACKAGLSYEQYFGPGTRLTVT.

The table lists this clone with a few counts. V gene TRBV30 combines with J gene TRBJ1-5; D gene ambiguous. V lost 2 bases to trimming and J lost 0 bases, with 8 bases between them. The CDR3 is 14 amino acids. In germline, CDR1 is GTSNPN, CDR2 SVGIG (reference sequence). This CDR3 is CAWSRYGSNQPQHF. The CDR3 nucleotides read TGTGCCTGGAGTCGGTATGGTAGCAATCAGCCCCAGCATTTT.

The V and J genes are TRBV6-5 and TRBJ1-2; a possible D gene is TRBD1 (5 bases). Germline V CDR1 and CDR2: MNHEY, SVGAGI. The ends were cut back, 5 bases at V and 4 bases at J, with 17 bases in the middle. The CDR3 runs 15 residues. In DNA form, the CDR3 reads TGTGCCAGCAGTCCCCGACAGATTACCCCCTATGGCTACACCTTC. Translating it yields CASSPRQITPYGYTF.

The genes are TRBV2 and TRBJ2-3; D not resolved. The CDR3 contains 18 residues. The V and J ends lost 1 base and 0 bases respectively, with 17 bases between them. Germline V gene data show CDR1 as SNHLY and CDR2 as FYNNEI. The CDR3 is CASSEVSGAEPSTDTQYF. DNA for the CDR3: TGTGCCAGCAGTGAAGTCTCTGGTGCGGAACCTAGCACAGATACGCAGTATTTT.

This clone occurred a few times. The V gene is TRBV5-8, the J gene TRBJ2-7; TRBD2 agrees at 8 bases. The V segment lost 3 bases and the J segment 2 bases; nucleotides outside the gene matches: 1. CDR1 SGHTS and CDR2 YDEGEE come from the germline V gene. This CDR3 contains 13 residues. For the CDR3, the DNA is TGTGCCAGCAGCTCGGGACTAGCCTACGAGCAGTACTTC. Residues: CASSSGLAYEQYF.